These 19 T cell receptor beta chains originate from one sample sequenced in a study of shared clonotypes between healthy human individuals. Only in-frame clones appear in the TCRdb table, and some are missing; sequencing was by immunoSEQ multiplex PCR. The sample shows about 2 million clones, roughly 94% of them seen only once. The sequencing sample was made of naive CD4+ T cells sorted from blood. Specified subset: CD45RA+ positively selected. These receptors came from a man aged 18 to 30 in good health.

Concerning this clone: One end of the junction does not line up with germline, which may come from a read error. This chain connects TRBV7-7 to TRBJ2-5; tentatively, D is TRBD1 or TRBD2 (5 bases each). Looked up from germline, CDR1 is SSHAT and CDR2 is FNYEAQ (reference sequence). There are 12 residues in the CDR3. CDR3 residues: CASSRGDETQYF. The CDR3, as DNA: TGTGCTAGCAGTAGGGGAGACGAGACCCAGTACTTC.

V gene TRBV28 combines with J gene TRBJ1-5; 9 bases line up with TRBD1. Germline assignment: CDR1 MDHEN and CDR2 SYDVKM. This CDR3 has 15 residues. The J segment lost 6 bases and the V segment lost 9 bases, leaving 12 bases of the junction unmatched. In nucleotides, the CDR3 is TGTGCCAGTAACCTCCTGACAGGGGGGATTCAGCCCCAGCATTTT. The encoded protein is CASNLLTGGIQPQHF.

This rearrangement joins TRBV7-2 to TRBJ1-3; D call uncertain. CDR1 SGHTA and CDR2 FQGNSA come from the germline V gene. V was trimmed by 3 bases and J by 4 bases, leaving 10 bases between them. The CDR3 runs to 14 residues. CDR3 sequence: CASSFAGGGNTIYF. For the CDR3, the DNA is TGTGCCAGCAGCTTCGCAGGTGGGGGAAACACCATATATTTT.

The J gene is TRBJ2-7, the V gene TRBV4-3; 9 positions match TRBD1. The length of the CDR3 is 15 residues. Per germline, CDR1 LGHNA and CDR2 YSLEER. V was clipped by 1 base and J by 6 bases; unmatched bases: 7. The chain's CDR3 is CASSQVPGTGTEQYF. The CDR3 nucleotides read TGCGCCAGCAGCCAAGTCCCCGGGACAGGGACCGAGCAGTACTTC.

A note on this clone: This same CDR3 is encoded by further DNA sequences in the sample. The rearrangement joins TRBV7-2 to TRBJ2-3; TRBD1 agrees at 9 bases. With 0 bases clipped from V and 3 bases from J, the junction kept 1 base outside the gene matches. Looked up from germline, CDR1 is SGHTA and CDR2 is FQGNSA. This CDR3 contains 15 residues. CDR3 in DNA: TGTGCCAGCAGCTTAGCCGGGACAGGGACAGATACGCAGTATTTT. This sequence encodes CASSLAGTGTDTQYF.

About this clone: At one boundary the junction diverges from the germline segment, which might be a read error. The rearrangement joins TRBV4-1 to TRBJ2-1; possible D gene TRBD1, 6 bases. The CDR3 length is 15 residues. The V gene's germline CDR1 is MGHRA and CDR2 YSYEKL. In nucleotides, the CDR3 is TGTGCCAGCAGCCAGGAGGAACAGGGTTACAATGAGCAGTTCTTC. Protein: CASSQEEQGYNEQFF.

The chain joins TRBV6-5 to TRBJ2-7; the D gene is possibly TRBD1 (6 bases). V gave up 3 bases and J gave up 0 bases, with 12 bases separating them. Germline CDR1 reads MNHEY; CDR2 reads SVGAGI. The CDR3 spans 15 residues. CDR3 nucleotides: TGTGCCAGCAGTTATTACACAGGGAGCTCCTACGAGCAGTACTTC. It is translated as CASSYYTGSSYEQYF.

The chain carries TRBV29-1 and TRBJ1-4; D is possibly TRBD1 (6 bases). V shed 5 bases and J shed 11 bases, with 12 bases lying between them. CDR1 and CDR2 from the germline V gene are SQVTM and ANQGSEA. This CDR3 is 11 amino acids long. The CDR3 spells CSVHIRGKLFF. The CDR3 DNA sequence: TGCAGCGTTCATATCAGGGGTAAACTGTTTTTT.

The chain has TRBV11-3 and TRBJ2-7, with 9 bases matching TRBD1. The CDR3 extends over 15 amino acids. Germline V gene data show CDR1 as SGHNT and CDR2 as YENEEA. Trimming took 5 bases from V and 6 from J; bases not matched to a gene: 11. The CDR3 sequence is CASSPGLDRGFEQYF. The CDR3 DNA reads as TGTGCCAGCAGCCCCGGTCTGGACAGGGGTTTCGAGCAGTACTTC.

V usage is TRBV2 and J usage is TRBJ1-5, with 8 bases that match TRBD1. The CDR3 sequence is 16 residues long. V lost 7 bases, J lost 2 bases, and 10 bases stayed unmatched. Germline V gene data show CDR1 as SNHLY and CDR2 as FYNNEI. Here the CDR3 reads CASTARTGLGNQPQHF. CDR3 nucleotide sequence: TGTGCCAGCACCGCAAGGACAGGGTTGGGCAATCAGCCCCAGCATTTT.

J is TRBJ2-7 and V is TRBV25-1, with 7 bases aligning to TRBD1. Unmatched junction bases numbered 11, after V lost 7 bases and J lost 5 bases. CDR1 is MGHDK, CDR2 SYGVNS, per germline. This CDR3 has 14 amino acids. The CDR3 is CASTDPGGWNEQYF. CDR3 in DNA: TGTGCCAGCACCGATCCAGGGGGTTGGAACGAGCAGTACTTC.

The CDR3 bases are TGCGCCAGCAGCTTGGAAATAGGGGGGGCCCCTGAAGCTTTCTTT. Amino acids: CASSLEIGGAPEAFF. The chain recombines TRBV5-1 with TRBJ1-1; possibly TRBD1 for D (6 bases). V lost 0 bases, J lost 6 bases, and 15 bases lay in between. CDR1 and CDR2 from the germline V gene are SGHRS and YFSETQ. The CDR3 extends over 15 amino acids.

The J gene is TRBJ1-5, the V gene TRBV7-2; D perhaps matches TRBD1 (5 bases). V lost 4 bases to trimming and J lost 1 base, with 5 bases between them. Per germline, CDR1 SGHTA and CDR2 FQGNSA. The CDR3 runs 13 residues. As DNA, the CDR3 is TGTGCCAGCAGCTGGGACAGCAATCAGCCCCAGCATTTT. Translated: CASSWDSNQPQHF.

V usage is TRBV6-5 and J usage is TRBJ1-2, with D maybe TRBD1 (5 bases). There are 12 residues in the CDR3. Germline lookup yields CDR1 MNHEY and CDR2 SVGAGI. Deletions cut 5 bases from V and 8 bases from J, with 12 bases between. CDR3: CASSPMGVGYTF. DNA for the CDR3: TGTGCCAGCAGTCCAATGGGGGTGGGCTACACCTTC.

This rearrangement joins TRBV5-4 to TRBJ2-6, with D perhaps TRBD2 (5 bases). V was pared by 3 bases and J by 0 bases, with 7 bases between. Germline V CDR1 and CDR2: SGHNT, YYREEE (reference sequence). The CDR3 has 15 amino acids. CDR3: CASSSGNSGANVLTF. As DNA, the CDR3 is TGTGCCAGCAGCTCGGGGAACTCTGGGGCCAACGTCCTGACTTTC.

The chain is built from TRBV7-6 and TRBJ1-1; D gene uncertain. CDR3 size: 14 residues. V lost 5 bases and J 0 bases, leaving 10 bases between the germline ends. CDR1 is SGHVS and CDR2 is FNYEAQ in the germline V gene. The CDR3 protein is CASSQSEMNTEAFF. The CDR3 DNA reads TGTGCCAGCAGCCAGTCAGAGATGAACACTGAAGCTTTCTTT.

The chain uses TRBV18 and TRBJ1-2; D is ambiguous. From germline, CDR1 is KGHSH and CDR2 LQKENI. This CDR3 spans 18 amino acids. V was cut by 3 bases and J by 8 bases, with 28 bases left in between. The CDR3 DNA follows: TGTGCCAGCTCACCTTCGATTCTCCCGGTACCCCTCTTCGCCGGCTACACCTTC. Amino acids: CASSPSILPVPLFAGYTF.

The chain carries TRBV11-2 and TRBJ2-7; D not resolved. V lost 5 bases, J lost 6 bases, and 17 bases lay in between. Germline CDR1 and CDR2: SGHAT and FQNNGV. CDR3 length: 14 amino acids. CDR3 coding DNA: TGTGCCAGCAGCGTCTCGCTAGTATCGGGCGAGCAGTACTTC. This translates into CASSVSLVSGEQYF.

This clone was counted once. The chain combines TRBV5-4 with TRBJ2-3, with 14 bases identical to TRBD2. This CDR3 contains 16 residues. J was trimmed by 6 bases and V by 2 bases; bases with no gene match: 5. CDR1 is SGHNT and CDR2 is YYREEE in the germline V gene (reference sequence). Here the CDR3 reads CASSLRLAGGLDTQYF. The DNA of the CDR3 is TGTGCCAGCAGCTTAAGACTAGCGGGGGGGTTGGATACGCAGTATTTT.